The next 29 T cell receptor beta chains were all read from a single sample in a study of human thymus T cells. Only in-frame clones appear in the TCRdb table, and some are missing; sequencing was by immunoSEQ multiplex PCR. The table lists roughly 54,000 clones, about 93% of them singletons, with around 6% in the top ten. The sample consisted of blood. These receptor sequences come from a boy younger than two with a congenital heart defect but otherwise immunologically healthy.

This chain joins TRBV19 and TRBJ2-3; TRBD2 agrees at 7 bases. The length of the CDR3 is 14 residues. CDR1 is LNHDA and CDR2 is SQIVND in the germline V gene (reference sequence). Unmatched junction bases numbered 2, after V lost 3 bases and J lost 2 bases. The CDR3 region has the DNA TGTGCCAGTAGTATTTGGGACTACACAGATACGCAGTATTTT. Translated: CASSIWDYTDTQYF.

This clone was recorded only once. The V and J genes are TRBV11-2 and TRBJ2-1; D ambiguous. Trimming cost V 6 bases and J 6 bases, with 15 bases left between them. The CDR3 spans 14 residues. Germline CDR1 reads SGHAT; CDR2 reads FQNNGV. The DNA of the CDR3 is TGTGCCAGCAGACCGTCCCAAGCAGGCAATGAGCAGTTCTTC. This encodes CASRPSQAGNEQFF.

This chain links TRBV5-1 with TRBJ2-5; perhaps TRBD1 as D (6 bases). This CDR3 is built from 16 residues. The germline CDR1 and CDR2 sequences are SGHRS and YFSETQ. Trimming removed 0 bases at V and 4 bases at J, with 16 bases between. The CDR3 DNA is TGCGCCAGCAGCTTGGAGGGACACCACATGGGAGAGACCCAGTACTTC. It yields the protein CASSLEGHHMGETQYF. The full variable domain, in which reference TRBV5-1 and TRBJ2-5 provide the parts outside the CDR3, is KAGVTQTPRYLIKTRGQQVTLSCSPISGHRSVSWYQQTPGQGLQFLFEYFSETQRNKGNFPGRFSGRQFSNSRSEMNVSTLELGDSALYLCASSLEGHHMGETQYFGPGTRLLVL.

This chain uses TRBV4-3 with TRBJ2-7; 10 bases are shared with TRBD2. The germline V gene has CDR1 LGHNA and CDR2 YSLEER. J was trimmed by 9 bases and V by 3 bases; bases with no gene match: 14. CDR3 length: 16 residues. DNA of the CDR3: TGCGCCAGCAGCCAGCACTCACCTAGCGGGGGACAGGTGCAGTACTTC. This sequence encodes CASSQHSPSGGQVQYF.

The chain couples TRBV2 to TRBJ1-1, with 9 bases matching TRBD1. The V and J ends lost 3 bases and 10 bases, in that order; junction bases with no gene match: 0. CDR3 length: 11 amino acids. CDR1 is SNHLY and CDR2 is FYNNEI in the germline V gene. The CDR3 protein is CASSEGQGAFF. The CDR3 DNA follows: TGTGCCAGCAGTGAGGGACAGGGAGCTTTCTTT.

The V gene is TRBV27, the J gene TRBJ1-1; D is unresolved. CDR1 and CDR2 (germline): MNHEY, SMNVEV (reference sequence). The CDR3 is made up of 13 amino acids. V lost 5 bases, J lost 5 bases, and 12 bases lay in between. CDR3 in DNA: TGTGCCAGCAGTCCCCTCGGTAGTACTGAAGCTTTCTTT. Translating gives CASSPLGSTEAFF.

The chain combines TRBV5-4 with TRBJ1-3; D may be TRBD1 (5 bases). This CDR3 is 15 amino acids long. CDR1 is SGHNT and CDR2 is YYREEE in the germline V gene (reference sequence). The V end lost 0 bases, the J end lost 5 bases, and 12 bases lay between the germline ends. The CDR3 sequence: CASSLDLGGRNTIYF. The CDR3 DNA reads TGTGCCAGCAGCTTGGATTTGGGGGGGAGAAACACCATATATTTT.

The rearrangement joins TRBV10-1 to TRBJ1-1; possible D gene TRBD1, 5 bases. V shed 4 bases and J shed 1 base, with 10 bases lying between them. The length of the CDR3 is 14 residues. Per germline, CDR1 WNHNN and CDR2 SYGVQD (reference sequence). Written as DNA, the CDR3 is TGCGCCAGCAGTGGGTCAGACAGGAACACTGAAGCTTTCTTT. Amino acid sequence: CASSGSDRNTEAFF.

The gene calls are TRBV21-1 and TRBJ2-5. TRBV21-1 is shown as a pseudogene. The CDR3 is 13 amino acids. The CDR3 nucleotides read TGTGCCAGCAGCGAATCATATAGGGAGACCCAGTACTTC. Translating it yields CASSESYRETQYF.

The rearrangement uses TRBV6-5 and TRBJ2-2, with 12 positions matching TRBD2. V dropped 4 bases and J dropped 6; count of bases not matched to a gene: 6. Germline V CDR1 and CDR2: MNHEY, SVGAGI. The CDR3 is made up of 16 amino acids. As DNA, the CDR3 is TGTGCCAGCAGTTGTCGACTAGCGGGGGATTCCGGGGAGCTGTTTTTT. It specifies CASSCRLAGDSGELFF.

This chain's CDR3 is CASSLWGNSNQPQHF. The CDR3 DNA follows: TGTGCCAGCAGTTTATGGGGGAATAGCAATCAGCCCCAGCATTTT. The chain links TRBV28 to TRBJ1-5, with unresolved D. This CDR3 region has 15 residues. Looked up from germline, CDR1 is MDHEN and CDR2 is SYDVKM. V shed 0 bases and J shed 0 bases, with 6 bases lying between them.

This chain uses TRBV7-7 with TRBJ2-5; tentative D call: TRBD2 (6 bases). V lost 1 base to trimming and J lost 5 bases, with 14 bases between them. The CDR3 is made up of 15 amino acids. The germline V gene has CDR1 SSHAT and CDR2 FNYEAQ (reference sequence). CDR3 DNA sequence: TGTGCCAGCAGCTTAGGGCAGGGAGGTGGCGAGACCCAGTACTTC. It encodes CASSLGQGGGETQYF.

The DNA of the CDR3 is TGTGCCAGCAGCTTTGTGTCCAACAGGGTAGGGAACACTGAAGCTTTCTTT. Translation: CASSFVSNRVGNTEAFF. This rearrangement joins TRBV7-9 to TRBJ1-1, with D perhaps TRBD1 (6 bases). CDR3 length: 17 amino acids. Germline CDR1 and CDR2: SEHNR and FQNEAQ (reference sequence). The V end lost 3 bases, the J end lost 1 base, and 18 bases lay between the germline ends.

A remark on this clone: One end of the junction varies from germline; a read error may be responsible. V gene TRBV6-1 combines with J gene TRBJ2-1, with a possible D match to TRBD2 (7 bases). The germline CDR1 and CDR2 sequences are MNHNS and SASEGT. The CDR3 is 15 residues long. The CDR3 DNA reads as TGTGCAGCCGGGGGGAAGGGGGGTTCCTTCAATGAGCAGTTCTTC. Translation gives CAAGGKGGSFNEQFF.

The chain links TRBV5-1 to TRBJ1-4, with D possibly being TRBD1 (6 bases). The CDR3 consists of 16 residues. Per the germline V gene, CDR1 is SGHRS and CDR2 is YFSETQ. Trimming shortened V by 1 base and J by 6 bases, and 16 bases separated the two germline ends. The CDR3 reads CASSLRGFTRDEKLFF. The CDR3 DNA reads as TGCGCCAGCAGCTTGAGGGGGTTCACCCGGGATGAAAAACTGTTTTTT.

The V call is TRBV6-6, the J call TRBJ1-2; 10 bases map to TRBD1. Germline CDR1 is MNHNY and CDR2 is SVGAGI (reference sequence). V lost 6 bases, J lost 6 bases, and 7 bases stayed unmatched. The CDR3 is made up of 14 amino acids. This chain's CDR3 is CASSLGQGWDGYTF. CDR3 nucleotides: TGTGCCAGCAGCCTGGGACAGGGGTGGGATGGCTACACCTTC.

The chain is built from TRBV2 and TRBJ1-6, with D possibly TRBD1 on 5 matching bases. This CDR3 region has 14 residues. The V end lost 2 bases, the J end lost 10 bases, and 12 bases lay between the germline ends. Germline-derived CDR1 and CDR2 are SNHLY and FYNNEI. The CDR3: CASSERRVGSPLHF. The DNA for the CDR3 is TGTGCCAGCAGTGAACGCAGGGTAGGCTCACCCCTCCACTTT.

The chain carries TRBV18 and TRBJ1-1, with D maybe TRBD1 (5 bases). The CDR3 is 13 residues long. V lost 4 bases and J lost 0, with 6 bases in between. Germline CDR1 reads KGHSH; CDR2 reads LQKENI. CDR3 DNA sequence: TGTGCCAGCTCACAGGACATGAACACTGAAGCTTTCTTT. Protein: CASSQDMNTEAFF.

V is TRBV6-1 and J is TRBJ2-1; 10 bases agree with TRBD2. From germline, CDR1 is MNHNS and CDR2 SASEGT. Losses at the gene ends were 2 bases for V and 6 bases for J; bases not matched to a gene: 10. This CDR3 comprises 17 residues. The DNA for the CDR3 is TGTGCCAGCAGTGAACATTTTGGTAGCGGGAGGTTCAATGAGCAGTTCTTC. Translation gives CASSEHFGSGRFNEQFF.

V gene TRBV5-1 combines with J gene TRBJ2-1, with TRBD2 matching 7 bases. The CDR3 contains 15 residues. CDR1 is SGHRS and CDR2 is YFSETQ in the germline V gene. V shed 2 bases and J 7 bases; nucleotides not matched to a gene: 9. This chain's CDR3 is CASSLAAGSWNEQFF. The CDR3 DNA reads TGCGCCAGCAGCTTAGCAGCGGGGTCCTGGAATGAGCAGTTCTTC.

The rearrangement joins TRBV5-1 to TRBJ2-2, with D perhaps matching TRBD2 (5 bases). The V gene's germline CDR1 is SGHRS and CDR2 YFSETQ. V lost 3 bases to trimming and J lost 0 bases, with 9 bases between them. The CDR3 runs to 15 residues. CDR3 residues: CASSSGLANTGELFF. CDR3 DNA: TGCGCCAGCAGCTCCGGACTCGCGAACACCGGGGAGCTGTTTTTT.

About this clone itself: Compared with germline, one end of the junction differs, possibly owing to a read error. The rearrangement uses TRBV2 and TRBJ2-1, with 7 bases aligning to TRBD2. The CDR3 has 11 residues. Germline-derived CDR1 and CDR2 are SNHLY and FYNNEI. The CDR3 loop is CASSEWGGLIF. The CDR3 DNA follows: TGTGCCAGCAGTGAATGGGGGGGTCTTATCTTC.

This clone appeared once. The rearrangement joins TRBV9 to TRBJ2-3, with D hard to call. V dropped 2 bases and J dropped 1 base, with 11 bases sitting between them. Germline V CDR1 and CDR2: SGDLS, YYNGEE. The CDR3 runs to 15 residues. The CDR3 loop is CASSVLATGTDTQYF. CDR3 sequence (DNA): TGTGCCAGCAGCGTGTTAGCAACAGGCACAGATACGCAGTATTTT.

CDR3 sequence: CASSIRDIAKNIQYF. As DNA, the CDR3 is TGTGCCAGTAGTATAAGGGATATAGCCAAAAACATTCAGTACTTC. The rearrangement links TRBV19 to TRBJ2-4; no definite D call. The CDR3 length is 15 residues. Germline V CDR1 and CDR2: LNHDA, SQIVND (reference sequence). Trimming removed 2 bases from V and 0 bases from J, with 8 bases in between.

This chain uses TRBV9 with TRBJ2-7, with D uncertain. Between the trimmed V and J ends, which lost 0 bases and 2 bases, there was a span of 18 bases. CDR3 length equals 17 residues. In germline, CDR1 is SGDLS, CDR2 YYNGEE. CDR3 coding DNA: TGTGCCAGCAGCGTAGATTCATCCCGGATCCCCCCCTACGAGCAGTACTTC. Translation gives CASSVDSSRIPPYEQYF.

The CDR3 is CASSWGPLDTQYF. CDR3 nucleotides: TGCGCCAGCAGCTGGGGGCCCTTGGATACGCAGTATTTT. The chain is built from TRBV5-1 and TRBJ2-3; D possibly corresponds to TRBD1 (6 bases). The ends were cut back, 3 bases at V and 6 bases at J, with 11 bases in the middle. CDR3 size: 13 residues. Germline V CDR1 and CDR2: SGHRS, YFSETQ. Supplemented by reference TRBV5-1 and TRBJ2-3, the full variable domain reads KAGVTQTPRYLIKTRGQQVTLSCSPISGHRSVSWYQQTPGQGLQFLFEYFSETQRNKGNFPGRFSGRQFSNSRSEMNVSTLELGDSALYLCASSWGPLDTQYFGPGTRLTVL.

The sample holds a few counts of this clone. The chain employs TRBV15 and TRBJ1-5, with D unresolved. Germline V gene lookup returns CDR1 LNHNV and CDR2 YYDKDF (reference sequence). V was cut by 3 bases and J by 4 bases, with 7 bases left in between. The CDR3 extends over 13 amino acids. In DNA form, the CDR3 reads TGTGCCACCAGCAGTTCCCGAAATCAGCCCCAGCATTTT. This codes for CATSSSRNQPQHF.

The chain couples TRBV6-5 to TRBJ1-1; possible D gene TRBD1, 5 bases. CDR1 and CDR2 from the germline V gene are MNHEY and SVGAGI. This CDR3 region has 12 residues. V lost 6 bases to trimming and J lost 4 bases, with 9 bases between them. CDR3 in amino acids: CASRAGRTEAFF. Written as DNA, the CDR3 is TGTGCCAGCAGGGCAGGGCGCACTGAAGCTTTCTTT.

The chain has TRBV19 and TRBJ1-3; D gene uncertain. Trimming cost V 1 base and J 0 bases, with 13 bases left between them. CDR3 length equals 17 residues. Germline CDR1 LNHDA, CDR2 SQIVND (reference sequence). As DNA, the CDR3 is TGTGCCAGTAGTATAGCCTACGGGGATCGCTCTGGAAACACCATATATTTT. This gives the protein CASSIAYGDRSGNTIYF.